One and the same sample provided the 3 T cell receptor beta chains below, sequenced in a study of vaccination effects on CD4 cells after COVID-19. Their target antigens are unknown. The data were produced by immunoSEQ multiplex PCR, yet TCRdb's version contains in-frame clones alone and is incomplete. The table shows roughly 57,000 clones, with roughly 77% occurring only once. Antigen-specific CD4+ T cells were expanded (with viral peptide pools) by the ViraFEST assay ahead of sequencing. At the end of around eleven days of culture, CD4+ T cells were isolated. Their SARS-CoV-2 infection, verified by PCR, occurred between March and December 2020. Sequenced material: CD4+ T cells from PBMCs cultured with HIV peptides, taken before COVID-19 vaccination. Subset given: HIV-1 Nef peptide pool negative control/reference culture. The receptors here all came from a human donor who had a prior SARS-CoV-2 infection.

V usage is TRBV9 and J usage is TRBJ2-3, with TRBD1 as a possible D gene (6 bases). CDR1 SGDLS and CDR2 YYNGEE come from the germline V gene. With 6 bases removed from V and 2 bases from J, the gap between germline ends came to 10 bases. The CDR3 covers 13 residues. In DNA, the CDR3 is TGTGCCAGCAACAGGGACCACACAGATACGCAGTATTTT. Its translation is CASNRDHTDTQYF.

The chain's CDR3 is CASSLEVENIQYF. DNA for the CDR3: TGCGCCAGCAGCTTGGAAGTCGAAAACATTCAGTACTTC. The chain has TRBV5-1 and TRBJ2-4; no definite D call. Germline assignment: CDR1 SGHRS and CDR2 YFSETQ. The V end was cut by 0 bases, the J end by 5 bases, with 6 bases between. The CDR3 runs to 13 residues.

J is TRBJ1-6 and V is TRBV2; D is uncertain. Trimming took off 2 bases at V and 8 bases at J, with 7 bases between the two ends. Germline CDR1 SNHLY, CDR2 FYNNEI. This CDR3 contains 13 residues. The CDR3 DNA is TGTGCCAGCAGTGAAATGCCGGATTCACCCCTCCACTTT. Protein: CASSEMPDSPLHF. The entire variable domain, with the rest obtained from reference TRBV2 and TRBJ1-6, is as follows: EPEVTQTPSHQVTQMGQEVILRCVPISNHLYFYWYRQILGQKVEFLVSFYNNEISEKSEIFDDQFSVERPDGSNFTLKIRSTKLEDSAMYFCASSEMPDSPLHFGNGTRLTVT.